Following are 32 T cell receptor beta chains from one sample sequenced in a study of OX40 agonist ivuxolimab in advanced cancers. Sequencing was performed with immunoSEQ multiplex PCR; in TCRdb, only in-frame clones are kept and a portion is missing. This sample carries roughly 36,000 clones, approximately 89% of them seen once, and the ten largest clones take around 9.8%. Sequenced here: CD4+ or CD8+ T cells sorted from blood, sampled in a trial of the OX40 agonist ivuxolimab. These receptors all come from an adult with an advanced solid tumor such as melanoma, head and neck, liver or kidney cancer.

The V call is TRBV29-1, the J call TRBJ1-5, with 8 positions matching TRBD1. CDR1 is SQVTM, CDR2 ANQGSEA, per germline. Germline trimming cut 6 bases from V and 7 bases from J; bases unmatched to any gene: 8. The CDR3 contains 13 residues. CDR3 DNA: TGCAGCGTCGCGGGACAGGTTGGGCAGCCCCAGCATTTT. Protein product: CSVAGQVGQPQHF.

This clone was counted a few times. The rearrangement joins TRBV15 to TRBJ2-3, with 13 bases aligning to TRBD2. The CDR3 sequence is 19 residues long. V shed 0 bases and J 0 bases; nucleotides not matched to a gene: 6. Germline CDR1 and CDR2: LNHNV and YYDKDF (reference sequence). CDR3 in DNA: TGTGCCACCAGCAGAGATAAGGGACTAGCGGGATCTAGCACAGATACGCAGTATTTT. It yields the protein CATSRDKGLAGSSTDTQYF.

V gene TRBV5-1 combines with J gene TRBJ2-7; 8 bases are a match to TRBD2. The CDR3 length is 14 residues. CDR1 SGHRS and CDR2 YFSETQ come from the germline V gene. V shed 4 bases and J 0 bases; nucleotides not matched to a gene: 3. As DNA, the CDR3 is TGCGCCAGCAGCGGGGCGGGGGGCTCCTACGAGCAGTACTTC. This codes for CASSGAGGSYEQYF.

The J gene is TRBJ2-7, the V gene TRBV7-9, with D unresolved. Trimming stripped 5 bases from V and 4 bases from J, with 21 bases between. The CDR3 length is 16 residues. Germline loops: CDR1 SEHNR, CDR2 FQNEAQ (reference sequence). Written as DNA, the CDR3 is TGTGCCAGCAGCCCAGAATCTGGAGTGGCGGTATACGAGCAGTACTTC. This translates into CASSPESGVAVYEQYF.

The J gene is TRBJ2-5, the V gene TRBV10-3; 7 positions agree with TRBD2. CDR3 size: 18 residues. Germline values: CDR1 ENHRY, CDR2 SYGVKD. V gave up 4 bases and J gave up 11 bases; unmatched junction bases: 25. DNA of the CDR3: TGTGCCATCAGTGGCCAGAGCGGGGCGATCACCCTCTTTGGTGAGCAGTACTTC. It yields the protein CAISGQSGAITLFGEQYF.

The J gene is TRBJ1-1, the V gene TRBV27; TRBD1 is a possible D gene (5 bases). The CDR3 has 13 amino acids. Germline CDR1 is MNHEY and CDR2 is SMNVEV (reference sequence). V shed 7 bases and J shed 5 bases, with 14 bases lying between them. CDR3 DNA: TGTGCCAGCATCCGCCCAGGGTGGACTGAAGCTTTCTTT. This translates into CASIRPGWTEAFF.

This clone was observed a few times. This sample includes further DNA sequences coding for the same CDR3. The V and J genes are TRBV28 and TRBJ1-1, with D perhaps matching TRBD1 (5 bases). Germline V gene data show CDR1 as MDHEN and CDR2 as SYDVKM. The CDR3 is 13 residues long. Trimming removed 6 bases at V and 5 bases at J, with 13 bases between. The CDR3 DNA reads TGTGCCAGCAGAGGGACCCTCGGGACTGAAGCTTTCTTT. Translating it yields CASRGTLGTEAFF.

The chain is built from TRBV10-3 and TRBJ1-2; D possibly corresponds to TRBD1 (6 bases). V shed 7 bases and J shed 6 bases, with 18 bases lying between them. CDR3 length: 14 amino acids. CDR1 ENHRY and CDR2 SYGVKD come from the germline V gene. CDR3 nucleotides: TGTGCCATCACCATACTGCCGGACAGCCATGGCTACACCTTC. Residues: CAITILPDSHGYTF.

The chain employs TRBV7-3 and TRBJ2-7; a possible D gene is TRBD1 (5 bases). Trimming stripped 5 bases from V and 2 bases from J, with 13 bases between. The CDR3 runs to 14 residues. Per the germline V gene, CDR1 is SGHTA and CDR2 is FQGTGA. In nucleotides, the CDR3 is TGTGCCAGCAGCCTTCAGGGTGGCCCCTACGAGCAGTACTTC. Encoded protein: CASSLQGGPYEQYF.

The chain joins TRBV2 to TRBJ1-1; no definite D call. The CDR3 covers 12 residues. The ends were cut back, 7 bases at V and 1 base at J, with 7 bases in the middle. In germline, CDR1 is SNHLY, CDR2 FYNNEI. In nucleotides, the CDR3 is TGTGCCAGCACAGACACGAACACTGAAGCTTTCTTT. This gives the protein CASTDTNTEAFF.

The chain links TRBV30 to TRBJ1-3, with no clear D. V gave up 0 bases and J gave up 4 bases, with 7 bases separating them. Germline CDR1 and CDR2: GTSNPN and SVGIG (reference sequence). This CDR3 is 13 amino acids long. DNA of the CDR3: TGTGCCTGGAGTGTAGCGGGGGGAAACACCATATATTTT. Translating it yields CAWSVAGGNTIYF.

This chain links TRBV4-2 with TRBJ2-7, with TRBD2 matching over 9 bases. CDR3 length: 14 residues. Germline V gene lookup returns CDR1 LGHNA and CDR2 YNFKEQ. The trim removed 8 bases at V and 0 bases at J, leaving 5 bases unmatched. CDR3 region: CASPSGIHSYEQYF. The DNA for the CDR3 is TGTGCCAGCCCTAGCGGGATCCACTCCTACGAGCAGTACTTC.

This chain connects TRBV11-3 to TRBJ2-7; perhaps TRBD2 as D (7 bases). The germline V and J ends were trimmed by 4 bases and 6 bases, with 25 bases remaining between them. This CDR3 spans 17 amino acids. Germline values: CDR1 SGHNT, CDR2 YENEEA. CDR3 sequence (DNA): TGTGCCAGCAGCTGGGGCCCCGGGGGGCCGGGGAAGGGCGAGCAGTACTTC. This codes for CASSWGPGGPGKGEQYF.

V gene TRBV2 combines with J gene TRBJ1-2, with 8 bases lining up with TRBD1. The CDR3 length is 14 residues. Germline V CDR1 and CDR2: SNHLY, FYNNEI. The V segment lost 3 bases and the J segment 6 bases; nucleotides outside the gene matches: 6. In nucleotides, the CDR3 is TGTGCCAGCAGTGAGTCCACAGGGGGGGATGGCTACACCTTC. Amino acid sequence: CASSESTGGDGYTF.

The rearrangement joins TRBV7-3 to TRBJ2-7; TRBD2 aligns across 13 bases. Trimming cost V 4 bases and J 2 bases; bases outside gene matches: 5. CDR1 SGHTA and CDR2 FQGTGA come from the germline V gene. This CDR3 spans 16 amino acids. The CDR3 protein is CASSSDGTSGTYEQYF. As DNA, the CDR3 is TGTGCCAGCAGCTCAGATGGGACTAGCGGGACCTACGAGCAGTACTTC.

The V call is TRBV29-1, the J call TRBJ2-5, with D maybe TRBD1 (6 bases). This CDR3 is built from 13 residues. The germline V gene encodes CDR1 SQVTM and CDR2 ANQGSEA. V dropped 1 base and J dropped 2 bases, with 8 bases sitting between them. The CDR3 DNA reads as TGCAGCGTTGAAGGGACAGTTCAAGAGACCCAGTACTTC. Translation: CSVEGTVQETQYF.

The genes are TRBV7-2 and TRBJ1-2, with D unresolved. Germline CDR1 and CDR2: SGHTA and FQGNSA. V lost 5 bases and J lost 5, with 12 bases in between. This CDR3 is built from 13 residues. The CDR3 reads CASSRDIWYGYTF. CDR3 bases: TGTGCCAGCAGCCGAGACATATGGTATGGCTACACCTTC.

The genes are TRBV4-1 and TRBJ1-4; D gene ambiguous. Germline-derived CDR1 and CDR2 are MGHRA and YSYEKL. Deletions cut 4 bases from V and 4 bases from J, with 16 bases between. The CDR3 spans 16 residues. The CDR3 DNA is TGCGCCAGCAGCCCCCCCTCAGGTACCGGTAATGAAAAACTGTTTTTT. Amino acid sequence: CASSPPSGTGNEKLFF.

The chain joins TRBV6-6 to TRBJ1-6; no definite D call. V was clipped by 7 bases and J by 6 bases, with 19 bases between them. The germline V gene has CDR1 MNHNY and CDR2 SVGAGI (reference sequence). CDR3 length: 16 amino acids. The CDR3 DNA is TGTGCCAGCACCAAAACTATCGGGTCGGGTAATTCACCCCTCCACTTT. Its translation is CASTKTIGSGNSPLHF.

The rearrangement joins TRBV5-4 to TRBJ2-5; the match to TRBD1 covers 11 bases. The CDR3 runs 18 residues. V was pared by 4 bases and J by 4 bases, with 15 bases of the junction left unmatched. Germline V lookup: CDR1 SGHNT, CDR2 YYREEE (reference sequence). The CDR3 here is CASSLVLGDRGIRETQYF. In DNA form, the CDR3 reads TGTGCCAGCAGCCTTGTTTTGGGGGACAGGGGGATTCGAGAGACCCAGTACTTC.

The genes are TRBV28 and TRBJ2-7, with 14 bases lining up with TRBD2. This CDR3 has 15 amino acids. Germline V gene sequence: CDR1 MDHEN, CDR2 SYDVKM. The ends lost 5 bases at V and 9 bases at J; junction bases unmatched: 9. The DNA for the CDR3 is TGTGCCAGCAGTACGGGGACTAGCGGGAGACGGGGGCAGTACTTC. Its translation is CASSTGTSGRRGQYF.

The chain recombines TRBV27 with TRBJ2-7; perhaps D is TRBD1 or TRBD2 (5 bases each). The V end lost 5 bases, the J end lost 0 bases, and 23 bases lay between the germline ends. This CDR3 is 18 amino acids long. Germline CDR1 MNHEY, CDR2 SMNVEV (reference sequence). In DNA form, the CDR3 reads TGTGCCAGCAGTCCAAAGCCCCCGGGACGTATTAGCTCCTACGAGCAGTACTTC. Protein product: CASSPKPPGRISSYEQYF.

The chain combines TRBV12-5 with TRBJ2-5; D is possibly TRBD1 (6 bases). Trimming removed 2 bases at V and 3 bases at J, with 13 bases between. Germline lookup yields CDR1 LGHNT and CDR2 FRNRAP. This CDR3 is built from 15 residues. In DNA, the CDR3 is TGTGCTAGTGGTTTGCCTAACAGGGAGAAAGAGACCCAGTACTTC. This codes for CASGLPNREKETQYF.

The chain is built from TRBV28 and TRBJ2-1; 7 bases match TRBD2. The CDR3 spans 15 residues. Germline V gives CDR1 MDHEN, CDR2 SYDVKM. Trimming removed 7 bases from V and 5 bases from J; junction bases left unmatched: 11. The CDR3 loop is CASTLSTSANNEQFF. CDR3 sequence (DNA): TGTGCCAGCACCTTGAGTACTAGCGCGAACAATGAGCAGTTCTTC.

The chain combines TRBV28 with TRBJ1-2; the match to TRBD1 covers 7 bases. The CDR3 sequence is 14 residues long. The ends lost 1 base at V and 7 bases at J; junction bases unmatched: 6. Germline V gene data show CDR1 as MDHEN and CDR2 as SYDVKM. CDR3 nucleotides: TGTGCCAGCAGTTTATTCGACAGGGCGGGTGGCTACACCTTC. Translated: CASSLFDRAGGYTF.

The chain employs TRBV9 and TRBJ2-1; 12 bases fit TRBD2. The germline gives CDR1 SGDLS, CDR2 YYNGEE. The CDR3 is 16 amino acids. V gave up 4 bases and J gave up 8 bases; unmatched junction bases: 10. This CDR3 is CASSLPTSGSSYEQFF. DNA of the CDR3: TGTGCCAGCAGCTTACCGACTAGCGGGAGCTCCTATGAGCAGTTCTTC.

The chain recombines TRBV2 with TRBJ1-2; 7 nucleotides align to TRBD1. The CDR3 sequence is 14 residues long. V shed 8 bases, J shed 2 bases, and the junction held 8 bases outside the gene matches. Germline V CDR1 and CDR2: SNHLY, FYNNEI. This CDR3 reads CASVTGTANYGYTF. CDR3 nucleotides: TGTGCCAGCGTAACCGGGACAGCCAACTATGGCTACACCTTC.

J is TRBJ1-1 and V is TRBV19, with D possibly TRBD1 on 5 matching bases. This CDR3 has 19 residues. CDR1 is LNHDA, CDR2 SQIVND, per germline (reference sequence). Trimming removed 5 bases at V and 1 base at J, with 26 bases between. CDR3 region: CASSPNLIVVGRGNTEAFF. DNA of the CDR3: TGTGCCAGTAGTCCAAACCTCATTGTGGTAGGGAGGGGGAACACTGAAGCTTTCTTT.

This clone was counted a single time. CDR3 nucleotides: TGTGCCAGTAGGTTTATGGGGGCGCGAGGCAATCAGCCCCAGCATTTT. It encodes CASRFMGARGNQPQHF. This chain joins TRBV19 and TRBJ1-5; weak D call: TRBD1 (6 bases). CDR3 size: 16 residues. Germline V lookup: CDR1 LNHDA, CDR2 SQIVND (reference sequence). Trimming shortened V by 6 bases and J by 2 bases, and 17 bases separated the two germline ends.

The rearrangement joins TRBV5-8 to TRBJ2-1; 7 bases align to TRBD1. The CDR3 is 16 amino acids. V trimming: 3 bases; J trimming: 0 bases; junction bases outside the gene matches: 6. Germline-derived CDR1 and CDR2 are SGHTS and YDEGEE. In nucleotides, the CDR3 is TGTGCCAGCAGCTCCGGGACAGCCTTCTCCTACAATGAGCAGTTCTTC. Translated: CASSSGTAFSYNEQFF.

The chain has TRBV4-3 and TRBJ2-7; 7 positions agree with TRBD1. This CDR3 spans 15 amino acids. Germline CDR1 LGHNA, CDR2 YSLEER. With 4 bases clipped from V and 6 bases from J, the junction kept 12 bases outside the gene matches. The CDR3 loop is CASSPRDRDGGEQYF. CDR3 coding DNA: TGCGCCAGCAGCCCCAGAGACAGGGATGGAGGCGAGCAGTACTTC.

V usage is TRBV6-5 and J usage is TRBJ2-1; D is perhaps TRBD1 (5 bases). The germline V gene has CDR1 MNHEY and CDR2 SVGAGI. The V and J ends lost 6 bases and 5 bases respectively, with 14 bases between them. The CDR3 contains 14 residues. For the CDR3, the DNA is TGTGCCAGCAGCACCGACAGAGCCCACAATGAGCAGTTCTTC. Its protein product is CASSTDRAHNEQFF.